This TCR beta chain was retrieved from a study of blood T cell repertoires in COVID-19. Study background: Samples came from the United States, Italy and Spain, spanning acute and convalescent COVID-19. From T cells, B-cell-depleted T cells, or PBMCs came the material, which was cDNA or gDNA.

V dropped 4 bases and J dropped 0; count of bases not matched to a gene: 5. Germline V gene sequence: CDR1 SEHNR, CDR2 FQNEAQ (reference sequence). The CDR3 totals 17 residues. Only in-frame clones appear in the TCRdb table, and some are missing; sequencing was by immunoSEQ multiplex PCR. Here the sample spans about 190,000 clones, about four fifths being singletons. Sequencing was done on a sample of peripheral blood. The clonotype originates from a woman aged 55-75 years with COVID-19, enrolled during active disease. The chain has TRBV7-9 and TRBJ1-6; 8 nucleotides align to TRBD1. CDR3 nucleotide sequence: TGTGCCAGCAGCTCGGACAGGGTGAGCTCCTATAATTCACCCCTCCACTTT. Protein: CASSSDRVSSYNSPLHF.